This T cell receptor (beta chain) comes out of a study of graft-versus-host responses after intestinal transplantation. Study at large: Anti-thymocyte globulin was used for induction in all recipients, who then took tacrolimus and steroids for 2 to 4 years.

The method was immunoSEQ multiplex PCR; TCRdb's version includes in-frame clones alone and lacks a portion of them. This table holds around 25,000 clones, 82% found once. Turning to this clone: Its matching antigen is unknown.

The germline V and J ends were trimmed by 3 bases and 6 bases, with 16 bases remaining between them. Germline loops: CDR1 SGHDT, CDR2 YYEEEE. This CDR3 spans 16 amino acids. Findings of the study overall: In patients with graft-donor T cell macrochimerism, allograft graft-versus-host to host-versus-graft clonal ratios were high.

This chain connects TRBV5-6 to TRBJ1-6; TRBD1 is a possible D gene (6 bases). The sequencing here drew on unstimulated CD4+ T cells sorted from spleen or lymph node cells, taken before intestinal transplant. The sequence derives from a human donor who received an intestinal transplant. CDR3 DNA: TGTGCCAGCAGCTCCTATCCACAGGGAGGTAATTCACCCCTCCACTTT. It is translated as CASSSYPQGGNSPLHF.